This entry describes one T cell receptor beta chain. Its antigen is currently not known. No base qualities exist here, and no much larger clone lies one base off it. These data are taken from a study of T cell responses to AZD1222 COVID-19 vaccine (dated by TCRdb to 2020 to 2023). Context from the whole study: TCR sequencing was performed for fewer than 250 trial participants, of whom around 210 were given two doses of AZD1222 and roughly 25 were given two doses of MenACWY control vaccine. Trial participants were enrolled by age into subgroups of 18-55, 56-69 and 70-plus years, and roughly 150, 30 and 60 TCR-sequenced participants, respectively, were included in these subgroups. The investigation overall reported the following: Because no samples from the day 14 peak response were available, repertoires could be characterized only after the peak T cell response. The whole spike protein was spanned by vaccine-associated CD4 TCRs, and dominant responses were seen in regions 160-218 and 743-854. A significant rise in spike-specific TCR breadth and depth was observed after two AZD1222 doses relative to day 0 and relative to MenACWY recipients. Conclusions about previously exposed vaccinees are limited because only six or seven AZD1222 recipients were SARS-CoV-2 seropositive at baseline. Participants were mostly white British and included more females than males, and it was suggested by the authors that clonal diversity may have been underestimated. In the small 56-69-year group, the increase in depth fell short of significance, most likely because of low power. Reportedly, almost half of the unique spike-specific TCRs recognized epitopes lying outside the regions that are mutated in the B.1.351 and B.1.1.7 variants.

The CDR3 regions of human TCRbeta chains were subjected to immunosequencing. Concerning the study's data processing: Repertoire TCRs were checked for matches against a reference library of SARS-CoV-2-specific TCRs that had been generated using the MIRA antigen-specificity platform. Breadth was defined as the fraction of unique TCRs that were SARS-CoV-2-associated, and depth was defined as the fraction of total T cells that were SARS-CoV-2-associated. Using the MIRA data, every spike-specific TCR was mapped to the spike region that the TCR reacted to and assigned to either a CD4 or a CD8 class. Log10-transformed breadth and depth values were compared by one-way ANOVA with Sidak's multiple comparisons tests. TCRdb stores this immuneACCESS table with in-frame sequences only. Part of the clones is absent; in the studies checked, under half of the shortfall reflects unresolved V genes, and no reason is known for the rest. V and J calls plus clone size are reproduced from that table; the DNA served to infer D and trimming. For this sample there are about 120,000 clones; approximately 88% appear just once. The ten largest clonotypes hold under 6.5% of the sample.

The time point label corresponds to: about 28 days (+/-7) after the second vaccine dose. AZD1222 recipients with second doses at about 4 weeks or about 12 weeks were pooled, because spike-specific TCR depth and breadth did not differ between schedules. Vaccinee samples were obtained from the UK trials COV001 and COV002, which included a single-blind randomized controlled phase 2/3 trial of AZD1222 (ChAdOx1 nCoV-19) in healthy adults. Trial participant PBMC samples were collected at day 0 and day 28 after the second dose for TCRbeta chain sequencing. The CDR3 contains 15 residues, cysteine and phenylalanine counted. The read is trimmed to its CDR3 DNA, 45 bases read in frame from base 1. The germline V gene specifies SGHTA as CDR1 and FQGNSA as CDR2. Here V drops 1 base and J drops 4 bases, and the junction holds 6 bases not matched to any gene.

The origin of this receptor is an adult who received the AZD1222 COVID-19 vaccine. The receptor chain draws on TRBV7-2 and TRBJ2-7, with 8 middle bases fitting TRBD2. The source material was peripheral blood, sampled 28 days after the second AZD1222 dose. The nucleotide sequence reads as follows: TGTGCCAGCAGCTTAGACAGCGGGGGACATTACGAGCAGTACTTC. Translation gives CASSLDSGGHYEQYF.